A selection of T cell receptor beta chains follows, all from one sample in a study of T cell responses to AZD1222 COVID-19 vaccine. Here immunoSEQ multiplex PCR was the method, and the copy in TCRdb shows in-frame clones only, minus some. The sample lists 150,000 or so clones; 75% to 95% were seen once. Sequencing was performed on peripheral blood, taken on day 0 of AZD1222 vaccination. These receptors all come from an adult in good health. CDR3s include the opening cysteine and the closing phenylalanine or tryptophan. Each record gives: J gene, D gene, V gene, clone size, CDR3 DNA, CDR3 protein. A D gene is named only where the DNA matches it firmly. Clone size appears in some rows only: once, few, many, or a class for an expanded clone.

j_call: TRBJ2-1
d_call: TRBD2
v_call: TRBV7-3
clone_size: -
cdr3_nt: TGTGCCAGCAGCTTAACGAGATGGGCTAGCGGGAGGACCGCCAATGAGCAGTTCTTC
cdr3_aa: CASSLTRWASGRTANEQFF

j_call: TRBJ2-1
d_call: TRBD2
v_call: TRBV13
clone_size: -
cdr3_nt: TGTGCCAGCAGTCTCCGTGGACTAGCGGGAGATCATAATGAGCAGTTCTTC
cdr3_aa: CASSLRGLAGDHNEQFF

j_call: TRBJ2-3
d_call: TRBD2
v_call: TRBV6-5
clone_size: -
cdr3_nt: TGTGCCAGCAGTTACTCGCGAGGGGAGGGAGATACGCAGTATTTT
cdr3_aa: CASSYSRGEGDTQYF

j_call: TRBJ2-3
d_call: -
v_call: TRBV27
clone_size: -
cdr3_nt: TGTGCCAGCAGTAATAGACCCCTTTCCGGTAGCACAGATACGCAGTATTTT
cdr3_aa: CASSNRPLSGSTDTQYF

j_call: TRBJ2-1
d_call: -
v_call: TRBV2
clone_size: -
cdr3_nt: TGTGCCAGCAGTGTAGGAGTAGGGTTCGATGAGCAGTTCTTC
cdr3_aa: CASSVGVGFDEQFF

j_call: TRBJ1-4
d_call: -
v_call: TRBV19
clone_size: -
cdr3_nt: TGTGCCAGTAGTTCCCACGGGGTTAATGAAAAACTGTTTTTT
cdr3_aa: CASSSHGVNEKLFF

j_call: TRBJ2-7
d_call: -
v_call: TRBV5-4
clone_size: -
cdr3_nt: TGTGCCAGCAGCCCGAAATTACAGGGACACGAGCAGTACTTC
cdr3_aa: CASSPKLQGHEQYF

j_call: TRBJ2-1
d_call: TRBD1
v_call: TRBV13
clone_size: -
cdr3_nt: TGTGCCACTCCACAGGGGGCGGATGAGCAGTTCTTC
cdr3_aa: CATPQGADEQFF

j_call: TRBJ1-1
d_call: -
v_call: TRBV7-8
clone_size: -
cdr3_nt: TGTGCCAGCAGCGCGTTGGGACTTGGGTCGCGAACTGAAGCTTTCTTT
cdr3_aa: CASSALGLGSRTEAFF

j_call: TRBJ1-1
d_call: TRBD1
v_call: TRBV30
clone_size: once
cdr3_nt: TGTGCCTGGAGAATACAATCAGGGGGCACTGAAGCTTTCTTT
cdr3_aa: CAWRIQSGGTEAFF

j_call: TRBJ1-1
d_call: -
v_call: TRBV13
clone_size: -
cdr3_nt: TGTGCCAGCAGCTTACAGGACACTGAAGCTTTCTTT
cdr3_aa: CASSLQDTEAFF

j_call: TRBJ1-3
d_call: -
v_call: TRBV19
clone_size: -
cdr3_nt: TGTGCCAGTAGTATAACCCCTCGAGCCGGAAACACCATATATTTT
cdr3_aa: CASSITPRAGNTIYF